This T cell receptor beta chain was identified during a study of blood T cell repertoires in COVID-19 (dated by TCRdb to 2018 to 2021). Study-level background: The collaborator samples originated in the United States, Italy and Spain and spanned the acute and convalescent phases of COVID-19. The prospective study material was composed of cDNA or gDNA derived from T cells, B-cell-depleted T cells, or PBMCs. Deeply sampled blood TCRbeta repertoires from subjects exposed to, actively infected with, or recovered from COVID-19 were included in the dataset. The repertoires were made available in a free public database intended to serve as a resource for research on the immune response to SARS-CoV-2. Samples came from the ongoing ImmuneRACE study (first 160 participants) plus 1,254 subjects from 6 global collaborators. The sample metadata nearly always contained a de-identified subject ID, COVID-19 status, age in years and sex. Where available, HLA class I and class II types were obtained from metadata supplied by the sample provider rather than from assay-based typing.

V has 1 base trimmed and J has 10 bases trimmed; junction bases matching no gene number 9. Spanning cysteine to phenylalanine, the CDR3 consists of 17 amino acids. Solely the CDR3 DNA is kept, with 51 bases framed from the first base. CDR1 SGHTA and CDR2 FQGTGA were looked up in the germline V gene. TCRbeta CDR3 regions were amplified from genomic DNA using the immunoSEQ Assay, a bias-controlled multiplex PCR. From the authors' description of their analysis: Nucleated cell counts per sample were estimated from amplification of reference gene primers within the assay. Sequence reads were collapsed and filtered to measure the absolute abundance of every unique TCRbeta CDR3 rearrangement. For each sample, productive Simpson clonality was calculated by taking the square root of Simpson's diversity index across productive rearrangements. Imported from immuneACCESS, the table was reduced by TCRdb to in-frame sequences with V and J called. These copies leave out some clones; in studies compared against another copy, an unresolved V gene accounts for under half, and the cause of the remainder is not known. That table gives V, J and clone size, and the DNA gave D and trimming. For this sample the table gives 330,000 or so clones, of which roughly 90% were detected only once. 2.5% to 3.5% of the sample rests with the top ten.

Points on this clone: Its antigen is still unknown. No much larger clonotype is one base removed from it; base qualities were not supplied.

The investigation overall reported the following: The quantity of clinical and demographic metadata differed by source and by participant and was supplied without curation.

In the prospective study, participants were roughly 18 to 89 years old, resided in about two dozen geographic areas of the United States, and were enrolled through a virtual design. To assign participants to cohorts, the prospective study relied on clinical history that participants themselves reported in a screening survey and a study questionnaire. For ImmuneRACE Cohort 3, a participant was defined as recovered based on two consecutive negative NP/OP PCR tests, clearance by a healthcare professional, or resolution of symptoms. Each participant in the prospective study had whole blood, serum and a nasopharyngeal or oropharyngeal swab collected by mobile phlebotomists. Participants in the prospective study had the option to provide additional blood draws and questionnaires over a 2-month period. Blood samples from the prospective study were shipped frozen or at room temperature prior to DNA extraction.

The clonotype was recovered from a woman between 25 and 40 years old who had recovered from COVID-19. The specimen was PBMCs or T cells enriched from blood (not recorded which). The V and J segments used are TRBV7-3 and TRBJ2-1, and 14 bases in between align with TRBD2. The CDR3 has the sequence CASSLSFGTSGGGEQFF. The DNA sequence is TGTGCCAGCAGCTTAAGTTTCGGGACTAGCGGGGGAGGGGAGCAGTTCTTC.